A selection of T cell receptor beta chains follows, all from one sample in a study of beta chain features in type 1 diabetes. Data came from immunoSEQ multiplex PCR; TCRdb stores just in-frame clones and leaves some out. Found here are roughly 730,000 clones, around an eighth of them singletons; the top ten hold 0.022%. The specimen was naive CD4+ T cells from blood. Receptor source: a man aged 18-30 years with type 1 diabetes. CDR3s include the opening cysteine and the closing phenylalanine or tryptophan. The D gene is left open where the match is weak. Rows may omit the clone size; those that give it use once, few, many or a size class.

clone size,CDR3 length,J gene,V gene,D gene,CDR3 DNA,CDR3 protein
.,17,TRBJ1-6,TRBV4-1,.,TGCGCCAGCAGCGCCTGGGCCACTAGCTCCTATAATTCACCCCTCCACTTT,CASSAWATSSYNSPLHF
few,11,TRBJ2-5,TRBV20-1,.,TGCAGTGCTAGAGTTGGGGAGACCCAGTACTTC,CSARVGETQYF
.,18,TRBJ2-6,TRBV7-9,.,TGTGCCAGCCGATCCTCCGGACAGAACAGCTCTGGGGCCAACGTCCTGACTTTC,CASRSSGQNSSGANVLTF
few,12,TRBJ2-7,TRBV30,.,TGTGCCTGGAGTGTCAGGGGGGACGAGCAGTACTTC,CAWSVRGDEQYF
.,16,TRBJ2-2,TRBV7-8,TRBD1,TGTGCCAGCAGCATAAGAGTGGGACAGACTACCGGGGAGCTGTTTTTT,CASSIRVGQTTGELFF
.,14,TRBJ2-3,TRBV5-1,TRBD1,TGCGCCAGCACCCCGGACAGGGTCACAGATACGCAGTATTTT,CASTPDRVTDTQYF
.,15,TRBJ1-2,TRBV5-1,.,TGCGCCAGCAGTCTCAACGGGGATTTCGGACCACCACTCTCCTTC,CASSLNGDFGPPLSF
few,14,TRBJ2-4,TRBV10-1,.,TGCGCCAGCAGTGAATCGGGGACGGGGGACATTCAGTACTTC,CASSESGTGDIQYF
few,15,TRBJ2-7,TRBV28,TRBD1,TGTGCCAGCAGTAGCCCGGGACAGGGGCTCTACGAGCAGTACTTC,CASSSPGQGLYEQYF
once,13,TRBJ1-1,TRBV6-5,.,TGTGCCAGCAGGTTCCAGTGGAACACTGAAGCTTTCTTT,CASRFQWNTEAFF
few,16,TRBJ2-5,TRBV2,TRBD2,TGTGCCAGCAGTGTTTACGGCGGGGGGAACCAAGAGACCCAGTACTTC,CASSVYGGGNQETQYF
.,13,TRBJ1-4,TRBV6-1,.,TGTGCCAGCAGTGAGCACGCGGAGGCAAAACTGTTTTTT,CASSEHAEAKLFF
.,14,TRBJ1-4,TRBV30,TRBD1,TGTGCCTGGAGTCCACAGGGGTTTGGTGAAAAACTGTTTTTT,CAWSPQGFGEKLFF
few,16,TRBJ2-7,TRBV9,TRBD1,TGTGCCAGCAGCCAGGGAGGACAGGGGACCACCTACGAGCAGTACTTC,CASSQGGQGTTYEQYF
.,13,TRBJ1-4,TRBV18,.,TGTGCCAGCTCACCGTCATCGGATGAAAAACTGTTTTTT,CASSPSSDEKLFF
few,14,TRBJ1-1,TRBV29-1,TRBD1,TGCAGCGCTCCGACAGGGGGCCTGGGAACTGAAGCTTTCTTT,CSAPTGGLGTEAFF